This T cell receptor beta chain was identified in a study of beta chain features in type 1 diabetes. Of the isolated RNA, all was reverse transcribed, and so the sequenced material was expressed TCRB transcripts. TCRdb's table, derived via immunoSEQ multiplex PCR, lists solely in-frame clones and lacks some. This table holds 630,000 or so clones, around 15% found once. Study-wide results and limits: Naive, central memory and regulatory TCRB repertoires appeared more similar among patients than healthy donors. All four CD4+ subsets of Type 1 diabetes patients contained TCRB CDR3s that were moderately but significantly shorter.

The table lists this clone with a few counts. No antigen is known for it. The TCR originated in a man younger than 35 with type 1 diabetes. The sample was naive CD4+ T cells from blood.

The CDR3 loop is CASSSPGTANEQFF. In DNA form, the CDR3 reads TGTGCCAGCAGCTCACCCGGGACGGCGAATGAGCAGTTCTTC. This chain joins TRBV4-2 and TRBJ2-1; TRBD1 or TRBD2 may be the D gene (5 bases each). CDR1 and CDR2 (germline): LGHNA, YNFKEQ. V was clipped by 5 bases and J by 7 bases, with 15 bases between them. CDR3 length: 14 residues.